These 19 T cell receptor beta chains originate from one sample sequenced in a study of blood T cell repertoires in COVID-19. Sequencing was performed with immunoSEQ multiplex PCR; in TCRdb, only in-frame clones are kept and a portion is missing. Of approximately 270,000 clones listed, approximately 90% were seen once; the top ten hold over 3.5%. Sequences were obtained from PBMCs or T cells enriched from blood (not recorded which). All receptors come from a woman under 40 with acute COVID-19.

The genes are TRBV7-2 and TRBJ2-7; 9 bases are shared with TRBD2. Trimming removed 1 base from V and 1 base from J; junction bases left unmatched: 2. Germline CDR1 reads SGHTA; CDR2 reads FQGNSA. The CDR3 extends over 15 amino acids. The CDR3 coding sequence is TGTGCCAGCAGCTTAGAAGCGGGGGGTTCCTACGAGCAGTACTTC. Its translation is CASSLEAGGSYEQYF. The whole variable domain, remainder taken from reference TRBV7-2 and TRBJ2-7, is GAGVSQSPSNKVTEKGKDVELRCDPISGHTALYWYRQSLGQGLEFLIYFQGNSAPDKSGLPSDRFSAERTGGSVSTLTIQRTQQEDSAVYLCASSLEAGGSYEQYFGPGTRLTVT.

This clone came up once. This chain links TRBV18 with TRBJ2-1; D remains ambiguous. The CDR3 contains 15 residues. Trimming took 0 bases from V and 2 from J, leaving 8 bases between them. Germline CDR1 is KGHSH and CDR2 is LQKENI. The CDR3 sequence is CASSPPSNPYNEQFF. CDR3 nucleotide sequence: TGTGCCAGCTCACCACCGTCTAATCCCTACAATGAGCAGTTCTTC. The variable domain in full, with the rest retrieved from reference TRBV18 and TRBJ2-1, is NAGVMQNPRHLVRRRGQEARLRCSPMKGHSHVYWYRQLPEEGLKFMVYLQKENIIDESGMPKERFSAEFPKEGPSILRIQQVVRGDSAAYFCASSPPSNPYNEQFFGPGTRLTVL.

This chain links TRBV28 with TRBJ2-3, with a tentative D call TRBD2 (6 bases). CDR1 is MDHEN, CDR2 SYDVKM, per germline. V shed 3 bases and J shed 0 bases, with 10 bases lying between them. The CDR3 length is 15 residues. The CDR3 coding sequence is TGTGCCAGCAGTTTTTCTCTAGCGAGCACAGATACGCAGTATTTT. It translates to CASSFSLASTDTQYF.

This clone was observed a few times. The chain couples TRBV6-5 to TRBJ2-7; possible D gene TRBD2, 6 bases. The V gene lost 6 bases and the J gene lost 3 bases, with 15 bases spanning the gap. This CDR3 region has 14 residues. Germline values: CDR1 MNHEY, CDR2 SVGAGI. The CDR3 region is CASRRDLGYYEQYF. The CDR3 nucleotides are TGTGCCAGCAGGCGGGACTTGGGGTACTACGAGCAGTACTTC.

This chain uses TRBV9 with TRBJ1-4; D not certain. The CDR3 spans 14 residues. Germline CDR1 and CDR2: SGDLS and YYNGEE. The V and J ends lost 4 bases and 12 bases respectively, with 19 bases between them. The CDR3 region has the DNA TGTGCCAGCAGCATCCGGGAACATACTGGGGAACTGTTTTTT. It codes for CASSIREHTGELFF. Supplemented by reference TRBV9 and TRBJ1-4, the full variable domain reads DSGVTQTPKHLITATGQRVTLRCSPRSGDLSVYWYQQSLDQGLQFLIQYYNGEERAKGNILERFSAQQFPDLHSELNLSSLELGDSALYFCASSIREHTGELFFGSGTQLSVL.

CDR3: CASSLFFRDWNTGELFF. DNA for the CDR3: TGTGCCAGCAGTTTATTCTTCAGGGATTGGAACACCGGGGAGCTGTTTTTT. The chain recombines TRBV27 with TRBJ2-2, with D perhaps matching TRBD1 (5 bases). The CDR3 is made up of 17 amino acids. V shed 1 base and J shed 1 base, with 13 bases lying between them. The germline V gene has CDR1 MNHEY and CDR2 SMNVEV (reference sequence).

The CDR3 sequence is CASSFWTGTNEQFF. The DNA for the CDR3 is TGTGCCAGCAGCTTCTGGACAGGGACCAATGAGCAGTTCTTC. The chain joins TRBV5-8 to TRBJ2-1; TRBD1 aligns across 8 bases. The CDR3 is 14 residues long. CDR1 is SGHTS, CDR2 YDEGEE, per germline. The trim removed 2 bases at V and 6 bases at J, leaving 4 bases unmatched.

This sequence joins TRBV24-1 and TRBJ2-1, with 9 bases that match TRBD1. This CDR3 has 14 residues. Looked up from germline, CDR1 is KGHDR and CDR2 is SFDVKD. Losses at the gene ends were 4 bases for V and 6 bases for J; bases not matched to a gene: 3. The chain's CDR3 is CATSDPGQGNEQFF. The CDR3 region has the DNA TGTGCCACCAGTGACCCGGGACAGGGCAATGAGCAGTTCTTC.

The chain carries TRBV19 and TRBJ1-5; 7 bases map to TRBD1. With V trimmed by 5 bases and J by 6 bases, 7 bases remained unmatched. The CDR3 runs to 14 residues. Germline CDR1 reads LNHDA; CDR2 reads SQIVND (reference sequence). CDR3 sequence reads: CASSPQGLGQPQHF. CDR3 DNA: TGTGCCAGTAGTCCACAGGGGCTTGGTCAGCCCCAGCATTTT.

The chain couples TRBV25-1 to TRBJ1-1, with 12 bases lining up with TRBD1. Trimming took 0 bases from V and 6 from J; bases not matched to a gene: 5. Looked up from germline, CDR1 is MGHDK and CDR2 is SYGVNS. The CDR3 runs to 16 residues. CDR3 amino acids: CASSEYEGQGAPEAFF. The CDR3 nucleotides are TGTGCCAGCAGTGAATACGAGGGACAGGGGGCCCCTGAAGCTTTCTTT.

The chain carries TRBV29-1 and TRBJ1-3, with TRBD1 as a possible D gene (5 bases). Trimming took 4 bases from V and 2 from J, leaving 15 bases between them. The CDR3 is made up of 15 amino acids. Germline assignment: CDR1 SQVTM and CDR2 ANQGSEA. The CDR3 region has the DNA TGCAGCGTTGTCCCAACAGGCGGTCCTGGAAACACCATATATTTT. Translating it yields CSVVPTGGPGNTIYF.

The CDR3: CASSQDDFPNSPLHF. DNA for the CDR3: TGTGCCAGCAGCCAAGACGACTTCCCCAATTCACCCCTCCACTTT. This sequence joins TRBV14 and TRBJ1-6; D uncertain. CDR1 is SGHDN, CDR2 FVKESK, per germline. Trimming took 0 bases from V and 7 from J, leaving 10 bases between them. The CDR3 covers 15 residues.

The genes are TRBV15 and TRBJ1-4, with D perhaps matching TRBD1 (5 bases). This CDR3 spans 13 amino acids. The germline gives CDR1 LNHNV, CDR2 YYDKDF (reference sequence). Trimming removed 1 base at V and 7 bases at J, with 7 bases between. In nucleotides, the CDR3 is TGTGCCACCAGCAGAGTGGGGGGTGAAAAACTGTTTTTT. Translating gives CATSRVGGEKLFF.

CDR3 region: CASSLLGQGASSTDTQYF. The CDR3 DNA reads TGTGCCAGCAGTTTATTGGGACAGGGGGCCTCTAGCACAGATACGCAGTATTTT. V and J are TRBV28 and TRBJ2-3; 12 nucleotides line up with TRBD1. This CDR3 spans 18 amino acids. Germline-derived CDR1 and CDR2 are MDHEN and SYDVKM. Losses at the gene ends were 1 base for V and 0 bases for J; bases not matched to a gene: 5.

This clone was counted a single time. V and J are TRBV10-3 and TRBJ1-1, with 7 bases fitting TRBD1. V trimming: 3 bases; J trimming: 8 bases; junction bases outside the gene matches: 12. CDR1 ENHRY and CDR2 SYGVKD come from the germline V gene. CDR3 length equals 15 residues. CDR3 amino acids: CAISDPPGGLGEAFF. CDR3 coding DNA: TGTGCCATCAGTGACCCCCCAGGGGGGCTGGGGGAAGCTTTCTTT.

The chain recombines TRBV10-3 with TRBJ2-1; 11 bases agree with TRBD2. Germline-derived CDR1 and CDR2 are ENHRY and SYGVKD. Trimming cost V 4 bases and J 10 bases; bases outside gene matches: 6. The CDR3 sequence is 14 residues long. The chain's CDR3 is CAISGSGRAVEQFF. For the CDR3, the DNA is TGTGCCATCAGTGGTAGCGGGAGGGCCGTGGAGCAGTTCTTC.

The genes are TRBV5-1 and TRBJ2-3; D might be TRBD2 (5 bases). V lost 4 bases to trimming and J lost 6 bases, with 12 bases between them. Germline CDR1 and CDR2: SGHRS and YFSETQ. CDR3 length: 13 amino acids. The CDR3: CASSRVATDTQYF. The CDR3 DNA is TGCGCCAGCAGCCGAGTAGCGACCGATACGCAGTATTTT.

The chain combines TRBV7-9 with TRBJ1-4, with D maybe TRBD1 (5 bases). V was cut by 2 bases and J by 8 bases, with 9 bases left in between. The CDR3 runs 13 residues. The germline V gene encodes CDR1 SEHNR and CDR2 FQNEAQ (reference sequence). CDR3 sequence: CASSLLEGEKLFF. As DNA, the CDR3 is TGTGCCAGCAGCTTATTGGAGGGGGAAAAACTGTTTTTT.

The rearrangement uses TRBV7-9 and TRBJ1-2, with D maybe TRBD1 (6 bases). V lost 5 bases and J 3 bases, leaving 13 bases between the germline ends. This CDR3 has 14 amino acids. The germline V gene has CDR1 SEHNR and CDR2 FQNEAQ (reference sequence). CDR3 loop: CASSQETGYYGYTF. DNA of the CDR3: TGTGCCAGCAGCCAAGAAACAGGGTACTATGGCTACACCTTC.